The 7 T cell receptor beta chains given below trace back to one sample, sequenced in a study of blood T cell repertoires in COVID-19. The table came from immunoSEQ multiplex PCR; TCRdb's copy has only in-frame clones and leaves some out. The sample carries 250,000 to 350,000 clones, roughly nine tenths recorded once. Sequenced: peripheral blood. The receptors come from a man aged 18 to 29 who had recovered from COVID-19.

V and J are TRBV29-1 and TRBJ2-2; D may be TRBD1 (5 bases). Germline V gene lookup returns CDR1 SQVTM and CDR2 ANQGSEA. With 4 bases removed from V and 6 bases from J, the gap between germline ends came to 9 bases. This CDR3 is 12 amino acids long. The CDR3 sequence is CSVALGPGELFF. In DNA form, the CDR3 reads TGCAGCGTTGCGCTGGGGCCCGGGGAGCTGTTTTTT.

The CDR3 sequence is CASSQDLGGGNEQFF. CDR3 DNA sequence: TGCGCCAGCAGCCAAGATCTCGGGGGGGGCAATGAGCAGTTCTTC. The V and J genes are TRBV4-3 and TRBJ2-1; 8 nucleotides align to TRBD2. The CDR3 is made up of 15 amino acids. Per the germline V gene, CDR1 is LGHNA and CDR2 is YSLEER. J gave up 6 bases and V 0 bases, and 4 bases lay outside the gene matches.

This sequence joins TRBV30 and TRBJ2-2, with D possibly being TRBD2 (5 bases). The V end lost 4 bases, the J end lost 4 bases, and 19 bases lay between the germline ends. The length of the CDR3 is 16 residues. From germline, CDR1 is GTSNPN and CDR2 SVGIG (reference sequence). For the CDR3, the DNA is TGTGCCTGGACCCCTGGAGGATCTTGGAGCACCGGGGAGCTGTTTTTT. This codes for CAWTPGGSWSTGELFF.

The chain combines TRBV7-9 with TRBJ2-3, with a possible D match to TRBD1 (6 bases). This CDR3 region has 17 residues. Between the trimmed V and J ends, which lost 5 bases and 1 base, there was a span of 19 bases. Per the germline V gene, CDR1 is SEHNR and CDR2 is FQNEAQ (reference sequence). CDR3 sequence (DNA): TGTGCCAGCAGCCAATGGGACCGGGACAAAGGCACAGATACGCAGTATTTT. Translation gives CASSQWDRDKGTDTQYF.

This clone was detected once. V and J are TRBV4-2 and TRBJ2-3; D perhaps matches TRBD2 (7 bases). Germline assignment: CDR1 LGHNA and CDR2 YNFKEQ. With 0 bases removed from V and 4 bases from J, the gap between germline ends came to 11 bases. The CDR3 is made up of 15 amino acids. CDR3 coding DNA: TGTGCCAGCAGCCAAGATTGGGGGGGCGCAGATACGCAGTATTTT. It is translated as CASSQDWGGADTQYF.

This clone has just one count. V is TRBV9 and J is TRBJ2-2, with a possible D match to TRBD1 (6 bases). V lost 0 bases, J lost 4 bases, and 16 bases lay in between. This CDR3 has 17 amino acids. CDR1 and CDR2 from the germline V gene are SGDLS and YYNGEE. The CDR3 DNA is TGTGCCAGCAGCGTAGCGGGGACACCCGCGGTCACCGGGGAGCTGTTTTTT. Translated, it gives CASSVAGTPAVTGELFF.

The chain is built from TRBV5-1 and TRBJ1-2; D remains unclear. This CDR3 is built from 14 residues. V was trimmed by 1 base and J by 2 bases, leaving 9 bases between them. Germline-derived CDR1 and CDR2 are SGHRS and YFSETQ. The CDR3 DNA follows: TGCGCCAGCAGCTTGCCCCGGGAGAACTATGGCTACACCTTC. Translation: CASSLPRENYGYTF.